This TCR beta chain was found in a study of T cell clones after liver transplantation (dated by TCRdb to between 2018 and 2021). About the investigation overall: ITN030ST, the source of the samples, was a randomized trial that attempted immunosuppression withdrawal within 2 years of liver transplantation. After a pre-transplant mixed lymphocyte reaction, TCRbeta sequencing was used to pinpoint donor-reactive T cell clones, which were subsequently tracked in post-transplant blood. As an antigen-independent comparator for the donor-reactive sequences, third party-reactive TCRbeta sequences from pre-transplant MLRs were identified as well. Three of the eight recipients were HCV-positive; the others were transplanted for non-autoimmune, non-viral indications. Until randomization at 12-24 months post-transplant, subjects were given standard immunosuppression, with no induction therapy. To count as tolerant, a recipient had to stay completely off immunosuppression for at least one year without liver enzymes climbing beyond twice the upper limit of normal. Blood samples were collected pre-transplant, pre-randomization before withdrawal, and post-randomization after either complete withdrawal or failed withdrawal. The studied cohort comprised 8 liver transplant recipients, 3 classified as tolerant and 5 as non-tolerant.

About this clone: Its cognate antigen has yet to be identified. Base qualities are not provided; no much larger clone lies one nucleotide away.

Unstimulated PBMCs, after thawing, were stained for CD3, CD4 and CD8 and then FACS-sorted into CD3+CD4+ and CD3+CD8+ populations. Each of the 8 studied subjects was randomized to immunosuppression withdrawal. The Qiagen DNeasy Blood and Tissue Kit was used for genomic DNA isolation. From the cysteine up to the phenylalanine, the CDR3 has a length of 18 residues. The CDR3 DNA has 54 bases and is translated from base 1. Cut back by 4 bases and 0 bases, the V and J ends lie 19 bases apart. CDR1 and CDR2 (SEHNR, FQNEAQ) derive from the germline V gene (reference sequence). High-throughput TCRbeta CDR3 sequencing of frozen genomic DNA was performed by immunoSEQ, including PCR amplification, mapping, bias correction and internal controls. In the authors' own workflow: Only productive rearrangements were retained, and each unique TCRbeta sequence was defined by its CDR3 nucleotide sequence together with its V and J gene. For a sequence to be called donor-reactive, it needed a frequency of at least 0.01% and at least 5-fold expansion in CFSE-low cells compared with unstimulated pre-transplant cells. Minimum frequency thresholds were set for each subject on the basis of the unstimulated sample with the lowest template count, so that a detection power of at least 90% was ensured. Jensen-Shannon divergence between the top 1000 TCRbeta sequences post-transplant and pre-transplant was used to measure repertoire turnover. Changes in detection of donor-reactive sequences were tested with two-sided Fisher's exact tests. Held by TCRdb, this immuneACCESS table contains in-frame sequences only and omits some clones. Under half of the omission traces to an unresolved V gene where checked; the cause of the rest is unknown. Clonal size and the V and J genes are those of that table, whereas D and trimming came from the DNA. The sample has 50,000 or so clones on record, roughly nine tenths of them singletons. Approximately 15% of the sample is held by the ten biggest clonotypes.

Points the paper makes about the study in general: When repertoire turnover was accounted for, significantly reduced detection of donor-reactive sequences was found in 7 of 8 subjects for CD4 and in 8 of 8 subjects for CD8. Conclusions were preliminary, limited by small, heterogeneous patient numbers and non-standardized post-transplant time points. Donor-reactive sequences decreased more than third party-reactive sequences, which suggests partial antigen-specific deletion that was not related to withdrawal success. In most of the 8 subjects, regardless of tolerance or HCV status, circulating donor-reactive CD4 TCRbeta sequences dropped significantly post-transplant. Since no allograft tissue specimens were available, donor-reactive T cells may have migrated into the graft instead of being deleted. Low numbers of available donor cells limited the measurable donor-reactive repertoire in a couple of subjects.

In this chain, TRBV7-9 is recombined with TRBJ1-5; TRBD1 is perhaps the D gene, given 6 matching bases. The receptor was isolated from a human patient who received a liver transplant. Once a transplant has taken place, some T cells may be donor derived. The sample was CD8+ T cells from blood, taken 12 months after liver transplant. The DNA reads as follows: TGTGCCAGCAGCTCACTTCCCTTACAGGGCTATAGCAATCAGCCCCAGCATTTT. The translation is CASSSLPLQGYSNQPQHF.